These T cell receptor beta chains were read from a single sample in a study of CD8+ T cells in alopecia areata. The assay was immunoSEQ multiplex PCR, and TCRdb's table has in-frame clones only and misses some. Here the sample spans fewer than 150,000 clones, roughly four fifths being singletons. Sequenced material: CD8+ T cells sorted from blood, taken at week 4, from a patient treated with tofacitinib. These receptors all come from a human donor with alopecia areata. Both conserved end residues are trimmed from each CDR3. Fields, in order: D gene, V gene, J gene, CDR3 protein. D genes are given only for firm matches.

TRBD1	TRBV29-1	TRBJ2-7	SVGTGGVEQY
NA	TRBV18	TRBJ1-2	ASAETVLYGYT
NA	TRBV7-2	TRBJ2-5	ASSYQSWGQETQY
NA	TRBV7-6	TRBJ2-3	ASSLGPADTQY
NA	TRBV19	TRBJ2-1	ASSLGGPYNEQF
TRBD1	TRBV25-1	TRBJ1-1	ASSVGQGKAF
NA	TRBV27	TRBJ2-1	ASSLRGPSSYNEQF
TRBD2	TRBV27	TRBJ2-3	ASTPSGGAARVY
TRBD2	TRBV29-1	TRBJ2-1	SARTSSYNEQF
NA	TRBV7-9	TRBJ2-7	ASSPGAYEQY
TRBD1	TRBV5-1	TRBJ2-7	ASSWTRTGSSHEQY
NA	TRBV7-9	TRBJ1-6	ASSLDDSPLH
NA	TRBV27	TRBJ2-3	ASRPRGGGAKDTQY
NA	TRBV7-9	TRBJ2-1	ASSLNGYEQF
NA	TRBV5-6	TRBJ2-7	ASSSIYEQY
NA	TRBV10-3	TRBJ1-6	AISDPKQVSPLH
TRBD1	TRBV19	TRBJ1-1	ASTLTGDATEAF
TRBD2	TRBV4-1	TRBJ2-7	ASSQTSGGALEQY
NA	TRBV4-3	TRBJ2-7	ASSQDRERAYEQY
NA	TRBV19	TRBJ2-7	VSTGEESYEQY
TRBD2	TRBV7-8	TRBJ2-1	ASNLAGAYNEQF
NA	TRBV27	TRBJ2-2	ASSLSVGELF
NA	TRBV7-8	TRBJ2-7	ASSPRSYEQY
NA	TRBV7-8	TRBJ2-7	ASSLIDRFYEQY
NA	TRBV29-1	TRBJ1-1	SVVGGSGTEAF
NA	TRBV11-3	TRBJ2-1	ASSLEIMDNYNEQF
NA	TRBV27	TRBJ2-1	ASSLSPRFSYNEQF
NA	TRBV27	TRBJ2-5	ASSSVGRQETQY
TRBD2	TRBV5-4	TRBJ2-1	ASSLTSGGYNEQF
NA	TRBV7-7	TRBJ2-7	ASSSPSSVPYEQY
NA	TRBV29-1	NA	SVEVDNSYEQY
NA	TRBV29-1	TRBJ2-5	SVGQRETQY
TRBD2	TRBV4-1	TRBJ2-2	ASSPLTSGSTGELF
NA	TRBV5-1	TRBJ2-1	ASSGTGTWLNEQF
NA	TRBV5-4	TRBJ2-1	ASSGSGSYNEQF
TRBD1	TRBV4-1	TRBJ2-7	ASSQGQGSYEQY
NA	TRBV27	TRBJ1-1	ASSFGHLTNTEAF
NA	TRBV27	TRBJ2-1	ASTWAGADFSSYNEQF
NA	TRBV11-2	TRBJ2-1	ASSLAGRPEQF
NA	TRBV18	TRBJ2-1	ASSPLIGEAINEQF
NA	TRBV21-1	TRBJ2-2	ASRRRGDEANTGELF
TRBD1	TRBV6-5	TRBJ2-2	ASSQQGTGELF
TRBD1	TRBV30	TRBJ2-5	ACPGTGGGETQY
TRBD1	TRBV7-9	TRBJ1-1	ASSPVPGQGFTEAF
NA	TRBV4-3	TRBJ2-7	ASSQTARGRGTYEQY
NA	TRBV7-6	TRBJ2-1	ASSLRLTGSHNEQF
TRBD1	TRBV13	TRBJ2-3	ASSSGDRSTDTQY